This is a list of T cell receptor beta chains from one sample in a study of blood T cell repertoires in COVID-19. Data came from immunoSEQ multiplex PCR; TCRdb stores just in-frame clones and leaves some out. This table holds about 50,000 clones, approximately 83% found once. The sample consisted of peripheral blood. These receptors were taken from a man between 40 and 49 years old with acute or convalescent COVID-19. Both conserved end residues are part of each CDR3. The order of the fields is V gene, clone size, D gene, J gene, CDR3 protein, CDR3 DNA. The D gene is left open where the match is weak. Size tells how often a clone was seen (once, few, many) or the class of an expanded clone, and some rows leave it out.

v_gene: TRBV24-1
abundance: once
d_gene: -
j_gene: TRBJ1-4
CDR3aa: CATSDSGQSGKLFF
CDR3nt: TGTGCCACCAGTGATTCCGGACAGTCCGGAAAACTGTTTTTT

v_gene: TRBV10-2
abundance: -
d_gene: -
j_gene: TRBJ1-2
CDR3aa: CASSVYQGPHTF
CDR3nt: TGCGCCAGCAGTGTTTACCAGGGCCCCCACACCTTC

v_gene: TRBV9
abundance: -
d_gene: TRBD2
j_gene: TRBJ2-3
CDR3aa: CASSGIGGRSTDTQYF
CDR3nt: TGTGCCAGCAGCGGAATCGGGGGGAGGAGTACAGATACGCAGTATTTT

v_gene: TRBV10-2
abundance: -
d_gene: TRBD2
j_gene: TRBJ2-3
CDR3aa: CASSELAGVWSDTQYF
CDR3nt: TGCGCCAGCAGTGAGTTAGCGGGGGTTTGGTCAGATACGCAGTATTTT

v_gene: TRBV7-9
abundance: few
d_gene: TRBD1
j_gene: TRBJ1-6
CDR3aa: CASSLGQGLGNSPLHF
CDR3nt: TGTGCCAGCAGCTTAGGACAGGGTTTGGGGAATTCACCCCTCCACTTT

v_gene: TRBV30
abundance: -
d_gene: TRBD1
j_gene: TRBJ1-6
CDR3aa: CAWSPRTGLNSPLHF
CDR3nt: TGTGCCTGGAGTCCTCGGACAGGACTTAATTCACCCCTCCACTTT

v_gene: TRBV24-1
abundance: -
d_gene: -
j_gene: TRBJ1-2
CDR3aa: CATSGESGTGYTF
CDR3nt: TGTGCCACCAGTGGGGAATCGGGGACAGGCTACACCTTC

v_gene: TRBV6-5
abundance: -
d_gene: -
j_gene: TRBJ1-2
CDR3aa: CASRLEGIHGYTF
CDR3nt: TGTGCCAGCAGACTCGAGGGTATCCATGGCTACACCTTC

v_gene: TRBV10-3
abundance: -
d_gene: TRBD1
j_gene: TRBJ1-1
CDR3aa: CAISEPSDRMEAFF
CDR3nt: TGTGCCATCAGTGAGCCTTCGGACAGGATGGAAGCTTTCTTT

v_gene: TRBV7-9
abundance: -
d_gene: -
j_gene: TRBJ2-2
CDR3aa: CASSLKPTGELFF
CDR3nt: TGTGCCAGCAGCTTAAAGCCCACCGGGGAGCTGTTTTTT

v_gene: TRBV27
abundance: few
d_gene: TRBD1
j_gene: TRBJ1-3
CDR3aa: CASSRTGIITRSGNTIYF
CDR3nt: TGTGCCAGCTCTCGGACAGGGATTATTACCCGCTCTGGAAACACCATATATTTT

v_gene: TRBV2
abundance: few
d_gene: TRBD1
j_gene: TRBJ2-5
CDR3aa: CASSPDRGKETQYF
CDR3nt: TGTGCCAGCAGTCCCGACAGGGGTAAAGAGACCCAGTACTTC

v_gene: TRBV18
abundance: -
d_gene: -
j_gene: TRBJ2-2
CDR3aa: CASSPGQGSTGELFF
CDR3nt: TGTGCCAGCTCACCCGGGCAGGGCTCCACCGGGGAGCTGTTTTTT

v_gene: TRBV24-1
abundance: -
d_gene: -
j_gene: TRBJ2-3
CDR3aa: CATSGQPTDTQYF
CDR3nt: TGTGCCACCAGTGGACAGCCCACAGATACGCAGTATTTT

v_gene: TRBV9
abundance: -
d_gene: -
j_gene: TRBJ2-7
CDR3aa: CASSVSAGLGEQYF
CDR3nt: TGTGCCAGCAGCGTAAGTGCAGGGTTGGGCGAGCAGTACTTC

v_gene: TRBV24-1
abundance: -
d_gene: -
j_gene: TRBJ2-2
CDR3aa: CATSDFAGMTGELFF
CDR3nt: TGTGCCACCAGTGATTTTGCAGGGATGACCGGGGAGCTGTTTTTT

v_gene: TRBV5-1
abundance: -
d_gene: TRBD1
j_gene: TRBJ1-2
CDR3aa: CASSLGTGGLGGYTF
CDR3nt: TGCGCCAGCAGCTTGGGGACAGGGGGCTTAGGAGGCTACACCTTC

v_gene: TRBV2
abundance: -
d_gene: -
j_gene: TRBJ2-5
CDR3aa: CASSEGEGGETQYF
CDR3nt: TGTGCCAGCAGTGAAGGCGAGGGAGGTGAGACCCAGTACTTC

v_gene: TRBV7-2
abundance: -
d_gene: -
j_gene: TRBJ1-1
CDR3aa: CASSLGGQGTEAFF
CDR3nt: TGTGCCAGCAGCTTAGGGGGGCAGGGCACTGAAGCTTTCTTT

v_gene: TRBV2
abundance: -
d_gene: -
j_gene: TRBJ1-4
CDR3aa: CASRVPGATNEKLFF
CDR3nt: TGTGCCAGCAGGGTTCCAGGTGCAACTAATGAAAAACTGTTTTTT

v_gene: TRBV15
abundance: -
d_gene: -
j_gene: TRBJ2-7
CDR3aa: CATSRDRRYEQYF
CDR3nt: TGTGCCACCAGCAGAGACCGGAGATACGAGCAGTACTTC

v_gene: TRBV6-1
abundance: -
d_gene: TRBD2
j_gene: TRBJ2-7
CDR3aa: CASSEGSGSSYEQYF
CDR3nt: TGTGCCAGCAGTGAAGGAAGCGGGAGCTCCTACGAGCAGTACTTC

v_gene: TRBV6-1
abundance: -
d_gene: -
j_gene: TRBJ1-6
CDR3aa: CASSEFQGGNSPLHF
CDR3nt: TGTGCCAGCAGTGAATTTCAGGGTGGAAATTCACCCCTCCACTTT

v_gene: TRBV9
abundance: -
d_gene: -
j_gene: TRBJ2-2
CDR3aa: CASSSRRDPNTGELFF
CDR3nt: TGTGCCAGCAGCTCACGTAGAGATCCAAACACCGGGGAGCTGTTTTTT

v_gene: TRBV27
abundance: few
d_gene: TRBD2
j_gene: TRBJ2-5
CDR3aa: CASGGVLQETQYF
CDR3nt: TGTGCCAGCGGGGGGGTCCTCCAAGAGACCCAGTACTTC

v_gene: TRBV5-1
abundance: -
d_gene: -
j_gene: TRBJ1-5
CDR3aa: CASSQDSRTNQPQHF
CDR3nt: TGCGCCAGCAGCCAGGACTCCCGGACGAATCAGCCCCAGCATTTT

v_gene: TRBV14
abundance: -
d_gene: -
j_gene: TRBJ1-1
CDR3aa: CASSTQGFEAFF
CDR3nt: TGTGCCAGCAGTACACAGGGCTTTGAAGCTTTCTTT

v_gene: TRBV4-1
abundance: -
d_gene: TRBD1
j_gene: TRBJ1-1
CDR3aa: CASSQSTGQGVTEAFF
CDR3nt: TGCGCCAGCAGCCAATCGACGGGACAGGGTGTGACTGAAGCTTTCTTT

v_gene: TRBV24-1
abundance: once
d_gene: TRBD1
j_gene: TRBJ2-1
CDR3aa: CATSDGTGKSEQFF
CDR3nt: TGTGCCACCAGTGATGGGACAGGGAAGAGTGAGCAGTTCTTC

v_gene: TRBV30
abundance: -
d_gene: -
j_gene: TRBJ1-2
CDR3aa: CAWSVQWGPYGYTF
CDR3nt: TGTGCCTGGAGTGTACAATGGGGCCCCTATGGCTACACCTTC

v_gene: TRBV9
abundance: -
d_gene: -
j_gene: TRBJ1-1
CDR3aa: CASSVGWGGSTEAFF
CDR3nt: TGTGCCAGCAGCGTAGGGTGGGGGGGTTCCACTGAAGCTTTCTTT